This T cell receptor (beta chain) was documented in a study of response to subunit inactivated influenza vaccine. Germline V CDR1 and CDR2: MDHEN, SYDVKM. The CDR3 has 15 residues. Trimming removed 4 bases from V and 3 bases from J; junction bases left unmatched: 4. Via MiXCR, TCRdb re-called the RT-PCR reads, giving one row per CDR3 protein. Here the sample spans hundreds of thousands of distinct CDR3 sequences, about 15% being singletons. V usage is TRBV28 and J usage is TRBJ1-3; 9 bases are a match to TRBD1. This clonotype was obtained from a man aged 45-65 years who received an inactivated influenza vaccine. The specimen comprised PBMCs from blood, sampled about 11 days after vaccination. The CDR3: CASSSLDRGGNTIYF. As DNA, the CDR3 is TGTGCCAGCAGTTCCCTGGACAGGGGTGGAAACACCATATATTTT.